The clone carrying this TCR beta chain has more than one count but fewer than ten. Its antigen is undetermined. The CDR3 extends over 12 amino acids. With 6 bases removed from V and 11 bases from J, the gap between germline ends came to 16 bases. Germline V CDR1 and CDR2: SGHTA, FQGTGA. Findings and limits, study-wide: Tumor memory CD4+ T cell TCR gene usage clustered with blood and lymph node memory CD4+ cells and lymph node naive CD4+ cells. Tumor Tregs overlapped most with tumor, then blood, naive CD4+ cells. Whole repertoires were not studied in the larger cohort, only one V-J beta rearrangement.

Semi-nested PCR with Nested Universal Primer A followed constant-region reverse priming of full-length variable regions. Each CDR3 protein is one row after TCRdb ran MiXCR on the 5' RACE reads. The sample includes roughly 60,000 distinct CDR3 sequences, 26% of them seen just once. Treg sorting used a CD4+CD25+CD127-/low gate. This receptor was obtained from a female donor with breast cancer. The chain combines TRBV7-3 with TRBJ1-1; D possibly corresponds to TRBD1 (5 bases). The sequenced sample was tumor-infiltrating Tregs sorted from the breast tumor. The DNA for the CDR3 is TGTGCCAGCAGTTCCAGGGAGGGTAGGGCTTTCTTT. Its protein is CASSSREGRAFF.